These 8 T cell receptor beta chains came from one sample sequenced in a study of blood T cells in healthy people across ages. Primed by a sample-barcoded 5' primer and a J-beta primer mix, a second PCR proceeded for roughly 7 to 11 cycles. Each CDR3 protein is one row after TCRdb ran MiXCR on the 5' RACE reads. The sample lists just under 550,000 distinct CDR3 sequences, nearly 25% occurring once. The same sample was also studied in work on T cells of mothers and their children.

Sequencing input: blood. These receptors all stem from a boy aged 5 to 17 in good health.

V is TRBV20-1 and J is TRBJ2-5; 8 bases agree with TRBD1. The end of the DNA is better explained by TRBJ2-1, so the J call may be wrong. The CDR3 is 12 amino acids. CDR1 is DFQATT, CDR2 SNEGSKA, per germline (reference sequence). The DNA for the CDR3 is TGCAGCGCCGACAGGGGTTTCGATGAGCAGTTCTTC. The encoded protein is CSADRGFDEQFF.

V gene TRBV19 combines with J gene TRBJ1-1; D is unclear. The ends were cut back, 4 bases at V and 7 bases at J, with 7 bases in the middle. The CDR3 is 11 residues long. The germline CDR1 and CDR2 sequences are LNHDA and SQIVND (reference sequence). This chain's CDR3 is CASSSSYEAFF. CDR3 coding DNA: TGTGCCAGTAGTAGTTCCTATGAAGCTTTCTTT.

This clonotype has more than one count but fewer than ten. The chain couples TRBV6-5 to TRBJ2-2, with a weak D call TRBD2 (6 bases). Trimming shortened V by 5 bases and J by 6 bases, and 10 bases separated the two germline ends. The CDR3 runs to 13 residues. The germline CDR1 and CDR2 sequences are MNHEY and SVGAGI. The CDR3, as DNA: TGTGCCAGCAGTACCTGGGGGGCCGGGGAGCTGTTTTTT. It encodes CASSTWGAGELFF.

The table lists this clonotype with a few counts. The chain joins TRBV20-1 to TRBJ2-5; a possible D gene is TRBD1 (6 bases). The end of the DNA aligns better with TRBJ2-7, so the J call may be wrong. Looked up from germline, CDR1 is DFQATT and CDR2 is SNEGSKA (reference sequence). The CDR3 contains 12 residues. In DNA form, the CDR3 reads TGCAGTGCTAGCAACAGGGAATACGAGCAGTACTTC. This encodes CSASNREYEQYF.

The CDR3 region is CASSFPDRGLGQPQHF. The CDR3 DNA follows: TGTGCCAGCAGTTTCCCCGACAGGGGGCTAGGGCAGCCCCAGCATTTT. The rearrangement links TRBV28 to TRBJ1-5, with TRBD1 matching over 10 bases. The CDR3 contains 16 residues. Germline V gives CDR1 MDHEN, CDR2 SYDVKM. V was clipped by 3 bases and J by 7 bases; unmatched bases: 9.

This chain links TRBV4-3 with TRBJ1-4; possible D gene TRBD1, 5 bases. There are 15 residues in the CDR3. The V gene lost 1 base and the J gene lost 5 bases, with 11 bases spanning the gap. Germline loops: CDR1 LGHNA, CDR2 YSLEER. The CDR3 DNA reads as TGCGCCAGCAGCCAAGGTTCGGGGGGGAATGAAAAACTGTTTTTT. This encodes CASSQGSGGNEKLFF.

This clonotype was found a few times. This is likely a read error, given that the CDR3 carries no conserved phenylalanine or tryptophan at its end. The chain carries TRBV7-9 and TRBJ1-2; weak D call: TRBD1 (5 bases). Looked up from germline, CDR1 is SEHNR and CDR2 is FQNEAQ (reference sequence). CDR3 length equals 16 residues. V was cut by 5 bases and J by 7 bases, with 23 bases left in between. The CDR3 region is CASSPQPGPSLAGYTL. In nucleotides, the CDR3 is TGTGCCAGCAGCCCACAGCCGGGACCGAGTCTCGCTGGCTACACCCTC.

Concerning this clonotype: One junction end disagrees with the germline gene, perhaps due to a read error. The chain joins TRBV5-1 to TRBJ2-5; TRBD2 agrees at 7 bases. The better agreement between TRBJ2-7 and the DNA end casts doubt on the J call. The CDR3 spans 12 residues. The germline CDR1 and CDR2 sequences are SGHRS and YFSETQ. CDR3 nucleotides: TGCGCCGGCAGCGGGACGGCTTACGAGCAGTACTTC. Its translation is CAGSGTAYEQYF.